This T cell receptor beta chain was sequenced during a study of monozygotic twins with inflammatory bowel disease. Overall study results and limits: Twin concordance left repertoire similarity unchanged, with limited power a possible explanation for this lack of difference.

The length of the CDR3 is 17 residues. Germline CDR1 is DFQATT and CDR2 is SNEGSKA (reference sequence). One entry per CDR3 protein, without DNA, is what TCRdb gives after re-calling the 5' RACE reads. This sample's clone table lists 300,000 to 450,000 distinct CDR3 sequences. In regard to this clonotype: Its antigen is unknown.

This receptor was obtained from a human donor with ulcerative colitis or Crohn's disease, or a healthy co-twin of an affected twin (not recorded which). Sequencing used blood. The V call is TRBV20-1, the J call TRBJ1-6. The CDR3 spells CSAMFLTGPGYNSPLHF.